The subject of this entry is one T cell receptor beta chain. Measured with immunoSEQ multiplex PCR; TCRdb has only the in-frame clones, and not every one. Of roughly 64,000 clones listed, roughly 80% are singletons. This entry is derived from a study of OX40 agonist ivuxolimab in advanced cancers. CDR1 and CDR2 from the germline V gene are SGHTS and YDEGEE. With 0 bases clipped from V and 8 bases from J, the junction kept 5 bases outside the gene matches. The CDR3 covers 15 residues. The receptor was derived from an adult with an advanced solid tumor such as melanoma, head and neck, liver or kidney cancer. The J gene is TRBJ1-4, the V gene TRBV5-8, with 9 bases that match TRBD1. The material was CD4+ or CD8+ T cells sorted from blood, obtained in a trial of the OX40 agonist ivuxolimab. CDR3 residues: CASSLGTGVSEKLFF. DNA for the CDR3: TGTGCCAGCAGCTTGGGGACAGGGGTGAGCGAAAAACTGTTTTTT.